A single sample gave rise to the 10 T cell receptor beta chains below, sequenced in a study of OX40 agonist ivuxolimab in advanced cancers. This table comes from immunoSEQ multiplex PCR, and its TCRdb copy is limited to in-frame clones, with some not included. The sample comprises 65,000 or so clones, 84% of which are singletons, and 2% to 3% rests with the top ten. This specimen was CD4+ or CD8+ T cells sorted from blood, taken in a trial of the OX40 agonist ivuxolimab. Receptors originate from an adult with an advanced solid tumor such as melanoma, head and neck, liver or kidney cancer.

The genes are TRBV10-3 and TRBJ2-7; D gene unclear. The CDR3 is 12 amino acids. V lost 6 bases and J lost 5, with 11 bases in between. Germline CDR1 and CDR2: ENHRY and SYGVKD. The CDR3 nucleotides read TGTGCCATCAGACTTGACACCCACGAGCAGTACTTC. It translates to CAIRLDTHEQYF.

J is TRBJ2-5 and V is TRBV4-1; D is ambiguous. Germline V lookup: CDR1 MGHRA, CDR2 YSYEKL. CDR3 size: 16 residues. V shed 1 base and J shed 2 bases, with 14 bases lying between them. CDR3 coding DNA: TGCGCCAGCAGCCAAGGACACCGGGTGGGGCAAGAGACCCAGTACTTC. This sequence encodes CASSQGHRVGQETQYF.

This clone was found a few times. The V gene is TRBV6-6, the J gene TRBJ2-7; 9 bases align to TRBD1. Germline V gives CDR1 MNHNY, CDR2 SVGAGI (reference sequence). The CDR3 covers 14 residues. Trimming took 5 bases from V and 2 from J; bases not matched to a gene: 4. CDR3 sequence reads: CASSRQGGTYEQYF. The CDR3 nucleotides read TGTGCCAGCAGTCGACAGGGGGGAACCTACGAGCAGTACTTC.

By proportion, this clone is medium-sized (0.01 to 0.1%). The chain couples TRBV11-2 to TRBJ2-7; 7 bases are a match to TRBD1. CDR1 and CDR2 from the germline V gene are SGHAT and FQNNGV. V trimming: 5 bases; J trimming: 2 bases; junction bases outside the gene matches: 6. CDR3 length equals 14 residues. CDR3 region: CASSQTTGAYEQYF. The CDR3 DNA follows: TGTGCCAGCAGCCAAACCACAGGGGCCTACGAGCAGTACTTC.

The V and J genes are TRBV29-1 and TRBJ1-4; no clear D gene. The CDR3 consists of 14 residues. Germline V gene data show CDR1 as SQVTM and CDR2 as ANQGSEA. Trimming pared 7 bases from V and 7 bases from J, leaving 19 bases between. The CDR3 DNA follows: TGCAGCGCCCTTGGACCCCCGGAGGGTGAAAAACTGTTTTTT. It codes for CSALGPPEGEKLFF.

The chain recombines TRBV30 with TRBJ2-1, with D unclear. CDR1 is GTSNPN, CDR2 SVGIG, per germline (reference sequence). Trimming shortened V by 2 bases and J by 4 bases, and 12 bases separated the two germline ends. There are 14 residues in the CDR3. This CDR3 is CAWSSNYPYNEQFF. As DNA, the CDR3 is TGTGCCTGGAGTTCTAACTACCCTTACAATGAGCAGTTCTTC.

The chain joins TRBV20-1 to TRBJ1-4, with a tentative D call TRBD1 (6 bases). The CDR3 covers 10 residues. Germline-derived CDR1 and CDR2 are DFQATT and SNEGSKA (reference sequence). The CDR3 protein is CSTGTEKLFF. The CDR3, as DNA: TGCAGCACCGGGACAGAAAAACTGTTTTTT.

CDR3 coding DNA: TGTGCCAGCAGCTTAACGAGGGGGATGGAAAAGACCCAGTACTTC. It translates to CASSLTRGMEKTQYF. The chain carries TRBV5-4 and TRBJ2-5, with D perhaps matching TRBD1 (6 bases). CDR1 SGHNT and CDR2 YYREEE come from the germline V gene (reference sequence). V lost 2 bases to trimming and J lost 6 bases, with 17 bases between them. The CDR3 spans 15 residues. Using reference TRBV5-4 and TRBJ2-5 for the parts outside the CDR3, the full variable domain is ETGVTQSPTHLIKTRGQQVTLRCSSQSGHNTVSWYQQALGQGPQFIFQYYREEENGRGNFPPRFSGLQFPNYSSELNVNALELDDSALYLCASSLTRGMEKTQYFGPGTRLLVL.

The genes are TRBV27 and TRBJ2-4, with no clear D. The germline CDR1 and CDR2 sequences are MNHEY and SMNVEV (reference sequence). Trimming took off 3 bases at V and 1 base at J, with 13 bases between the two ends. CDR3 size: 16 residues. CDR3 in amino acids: CASSFGLQSAKNIQYF. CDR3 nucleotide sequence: TGTGCCAGCAGTTTTGGGCTTCAGTCGGCCAAAAACATTCAGTACTTC.

The DNA for the CDR3 is TGTGCCAGCAGCTTCGGTCACGGGGGGGGCGAGCAGTACTTC. This encodes CASSFGHGGGEQYF. This chain joins TRBV7-2 and TRBJ2-7; 8 nucleotides align to TRBD2. There are 14 residues in the CDR3. Trimming removed 3 bases from V and 6 bases from J; junction bases left unmatched: 7. Germline V gives CDR1 SGHTA, CDR2 FQGNSA. Drawing the rest from reference TRBV7-2 and TRBJ2-7, the complete variable domain is GAGVSQSPSNKVTEKGKDVELRCDPISGHTALYWYRQSLGQGLEFLIYFQGNSAPDKSGLPSDRFSAERTGGSVSTLTIQRTQQEDSAVYLCASSFGHGGGEQYFGPGTRLTVT.